This TCR beta chain was found in a study of blood T cell repertoires in COVID-19. Study overall: The origin of the acute and convalescent COVID-19 samples was the United States, Italy and Spain.

In its sample, this clone was seen once. V dropped 1 base and J dropped 5 bases, with 15 bases sitting between them. In germline, CDR1 is MNHNS, CDR2 SASEGT. This CDR3 comprises 15 residues. Only in-frame clones appear in the TCRdb table, and some are missing; sequencing was by immunoSEQ multiplex PCR. The profile shows tens of thousands of clones, 80% to 90% of them singletons. This clonotype was obtained from a man younger than 40 with active or convalescent COVID-19. Material for sequencing was peripheral blood. The chain joins TRBV6-1 to TRBJ2-7; maybe TRBD2 (5 bases). CDR3 DNA sequence: TGTGCCAGCAGTGAAGGAGGGTCCCGCTTGGACGAGCAGTACTTC. Protein: CASSEGGSRLDEQYF.